This T cell receptor beta chain was captured in a study of T cell responses to AZD1222 COVID-19 vaccine (dated by TCRdb to the early 2020s). General notes on the study: A total of roughly 240 trial participants underwent TCR sequencing, of whom 207 received two doses of AZD1222 and around 26 received two doses of the MenACWY control vaccine. Trial participants were enrolled by age into subgroups of 18-55, 56-69 and 70-plus years, and around 140, 26 and 57 TCR-sequenced participants, respectively, were included in these subgroups.

A note on this clone: Its specific antigen is unknown. Per-base qualities were not stored, and no clone one base away is much larger.

The sample's time point label, in plain terms: about 28 days (+/-7) after the second vaccine dose. Because spike-specific TCR depth and breadth did not differ between the two schedules, AZD1222 recipients who got a second dose at roughly 4 weeks were pooled with those who got a second dose at roughly 12 weeks. Samples from vaccinated people were obtained from the UK trials COV001 and COV002, which included a single-blind randomized controlled phase 2/3 trial of AZD1222 (ChAdOx1 nCoV-19) in healthy adults. For TCRbeta chain sequencing, PBMC samples were collected from trial participants at day 0 and at day 28 after the second dose. The CDR3 regions of human TCRbeta chains were analyzed by immunosequencing. Per the source publication's procedure: Repertoire TCRs were matched against a reference library of SARS-CoV-2-specific TCRs generated with the MIRA antigen-specificity platform. Breadth was defined as the fraction of unique TCRs that were SARS-CoV-2-associated, and depth was defined as the fraction of total T cells that were SARS-CoV-2-associated. Each spike-specific TCR was assigned to its reactive spike region and to a CD4 or CD8 class using the MIRA data. Log10-transformed breadth and depth values were compared by one-way ANOVA with Sidak's multiple comparisons tests. Sourced from immuneACCESS, this table was stored by TCRdb with only in-frame sequences that have V and J called. A share of the clones is absent; for the studies checked, an unresolved V gene accounts for under half, and the remainder has no known explanation. The V and J calls and clone size were taken over from that table, and D and trimming were inferred from the DNA. Present in this sample are around 78,000 clones, about 90% of which were seen just once. The ten top clones hold around 1.4% of the sample.

Spanning cysteine to phenylalanine, the CDR3 consists of 14 amino acids. CDR3 DNA only is kept here, 42 bases in frame from base 1. The germline V gene supplies CDR1 SGHDN and CDR2 FVKESK. V and J are truncated by 3 bases and 5 bases respectively, leaving an intervening sequence of 8 bases. Overall study results and their limits: Vaccine-associated CD4 TCRs spanned the whole spike protein, with dominant responses in regions 160-218 and 743-854. A significant rise in spike-specific TCR breadth and depth was observed after two AZD1222 doses relative to day 0 and relative to MenACWY recipients. Participants were mostly white British, with more females than males. The authors suggested clonal diversity may have been underestimated. Nearly half of unique spike-specific TCRs reportedly recognized epitopes outside regions mutated in the B.1.351 and B.1.1.7 variants. Because no samples from the day 14 peak response were available, repertoires could be characterized only after the peak T cell response. In the small 56-69-year group, the increase in depth fell short of significance, most likely because of low power. Conclusions about previously exposed vaccinees are limited, since just five or six AZD1222 recipients were seropositive for SARS-CoV-2 at baseline.

The chain was built from TRBV14 and TRBJ1-6; the D segment cannot be called with confidence. Sequences were derived from peripheral blood, sampled 28 days after the second AZD1222 dose. The sequence was obtained from an adult who received the AZD1222 COVID-19 vaccine. For the CDR3, the sequence is CASSQVHHNSPLHF. Here is the DNA: TGTGCCAGCAGCCAGGTGCATCATAATTCACCCCTCCACTTT.